This TCR beta chain was recovered during a study of early stage breast cancer tumors. Study-wide points: Comparing each tissue with blood distinguished tumor from normal in about 90% of the 16 patients. Compared with adjacent normal breast, tumors showed around 2.7-fold denser, more clonal T cells.

The CDR3 is 14 amino acids. Per the germline V gene, CDR1 is SGHRS and CDR2 is YFSETQ. Trimming cost V 0 bases and J 4 bases; bases outside gene matches: 3. Using immunoSEQ multiplex PCR, the repertoire was profiled, and TCRdb retains in-frame clones only, with some absent. Seen here are roughly 30,000 clones, roughly 50% observed once, and the top ten hold 8.5%. With respect to this clone: The antigen is unknown. This sample includes further DNA sequences coding for the same CDR3.

The sample was breast tumor tissue. The chain combines TRBV5-1 with TRBJ1-1; 7 positions agree with TRBD1. This clonotype was sampled from a person aged 45 to 59 with breast cancer. CDR3 DNA: TGCGCCAGCAGCTTGGCGTCAGGGGGCACTGAAGCTTTCTTT. It is translated as CASSLASGGTEAFF.